The rows below give T cell receptor beta chains drawn from one sample of a study of shared clonotypes between healthy human individuals. Profiling relied on immunoSEQ multiplex PCR, and the TCRdb table lists in-frame clones only, not all of them. The repertoire holds approximately 2,000,000 clones, about 94% seen once, with about 1.7% in the top ten. The sequenced sample consisted of naive CD8+ T cells from PBMCs. The receptors here all came from a man aged 18-30 years in good health. Some clones in this sample may be carry-over from other donors' samples. Both conserved end residues are part of each CDR3. The D gene is left open where the match is weak. Only part of the rows carry a size: once, few, many, or a class if the clone is expanded.

>TRBJ1-2|TRBD1|NA|TRBV7-2
CASSLTGGAYGYTF
TGTGCCAGCAGCTTAACAGGGGGCGCGTATGGCTACACCTTC
>TRBJ2-3|NA|NA|TRBV4-2
CASSQVRGPITDTQYF
TGTGCCAGCAGCCAAGTGCGGGGGCCGATCACAGATACGCAGTATTTT
>TRBJ2-1|TRBD2|NA|TRBV9
CASSAGGGTSGLNEQFF
TGTGCCAGCAGCGCGGGGGGAGGGACTAGCGGGCTCAATGAGCAGTTCTTC
>TRBJ1-5|NA|NA|TRBV9
CASSVAGANQPQHF
TGTGCCAGCAGCGTTGCGGGGGCAAACCAGCCCCAGCATTTT
>TRBJ1-2|TRBD1|NA|TRBV6-6
CASREGRGPNYGYTF
TGTGCCAGCAGGGAAGGCAGGGGGCCCAACTATGGCTACACCTTC
>TRBJ2-7|TRBD2|few|TRBV27
CASKVGLGNHEQYF
TGTGCCAGTAAAGTGGGACTAGGGAACCACGAGCAGTACTTC
>TRBJ2-1|TRBD1|NA|TRBV27
CASRGQGVSYNEQFF
TGTGCCAGCAGAGGACAGGGGGTTTCCTACAATGAGCAGTTCTTC
>TRBJ2-1|NA|NA|TRBV28
CASSLVSDEQFF
TGTGCCAGCAGTTTGGTCTCCGATGAGCAGTTCTTC
>TRBJ2-6|NA|NA|TRBV30
CAWSVYGPYVLSGANVLTF
TGTGCCTGGAGTGTCTATGGACCCTACGTTCTTTCTGGGGCCAACGTCCTGACTTTC
>TRBJ2-7|TRBD2|NA|TRBV7-6
CASSPTGGHEQYF
TGTGCCAGCAGCCCCACGGGGGGTCACGAGCAGTACTTC
>TRBJ2-7|TRBD2|NA|TRBV4-3
CASSRGVGSGPYEQYF
TGCGCCAGCAGTCGTGGGGTGGGTAGCGGGCCCTACGAGCAGTACTTC
>TRBJ2-7|NA|NA|TRBV7-9
CASSTWGVPYEQYF
TGTGCCAGCAGCACGTGGGGGGTCCCCTACGAGCAGTACTTC
>TRBJ2-7|NA|once|TRBV27
CASSLGGAGEYEQYF
TGTGCCAGCAGTTTGGGTGGGGCAGGGGAGTACGAGCAGTACTTC
>TRBJ1-1|NA|once|TRBV28
CASSFLVLAFF
TGTGCCAGCAGTTTCCTCGTTTTGGCTTTCTTT
>TRBJ1-4|TRBD1|NA|TRBV6-1
CACKARDSNEKLFF
TGTGCCTGTAAGGCCCGGGACAGTAATGAAAAACTGTTTTTT
>TRBJ2-7|TRBD2|NA|TRBV27
CASSESAGVVTYEQYF
TGTGCCAGCAGTGAGTCGGCGGGAGTTGTCACCTACGAGCAGTACTTC
>TRBJ1-5|NA|NA|TRBV7-9
CASSPLGGQPQHF
TGTGCCAGCAGCCCCCTCGGGGGTCAGCCCCAGCATTTT
>TRBJ2-5|TRBD1|NA|TRBV9
CASSVASRTGGEETQYF
TGTGCCAGCAGCGTAGCTTCGAGAACAGGGGGCGAGGAGACCCAGTACTTC
>TRBJ2-7|NA|once|TRBV19
CASSIGGTYEQYF
TGTGCCAGTAGTATTGGCGGGACCTACGAGCAGTACTTC
>TRBJ1-2|NA|once|TRBV28
CASSFAAGANYGYTF
TGTGCCAGCAGTTTCGCGGCAGGGGCTAACTATGGCTACACCTTC